This T cell receptor (beta chain) was documented in a study of cytomegalovirus exposure and HLA in healthy donors. Findings and limits, study-wide: The authors confirmed in vitro that a few CMV-associated chains were specific for CMV antigens. Researchers counted 180 or so TCR beta chains as cytomegalovirus-associated. Information on immune exposure was restricted to one variable (CMV serostatus). V segments that were indistinguishable, TRBV6-2 and TRBV6-3 among them, were omitted from analysis.

V trimming: 10 bases; J trimming: 1 base; junction bases outside the gene matches: 10. CDR3 length: 14 amino acids. The germline CDR1 and CDR2 sequences are SGHRS and YFSETQ. A note on this clone: Antigen specificity is unknown.

The PCR made use of 60 Vbeta and 13 Jbeta primers. The repertoire was sequenced with immunoSEQ multiplex PCR; TCRdb's copy has only in-frame clones and lacks some. The sample has about 140,000 clones, over 60% seen once. The clonotype originates from a male donor in good health and CMV-seropositive. The chain uses TRBV5-1 and TRBJ1-1; 7 bases match TRBD1. Sequenced material: PBMCs. The CDR3 loop reads CASGGQGSNTEAFF. CDR3 coding DNA: TGCGCCTCAGGGGGGCAGGGCTCGAACACTGAAGCTTTCTTT. The whole variable domain, remainder taken from reference TRBV5-1 and TRBJ1-1, is KAGVTQTPRYLIKTRGQQVTLSCSPISGHRSVSWYQQTPGQGLQFLFEYFSETQRNKGNFPGRFSGRQFSNSRSEMNVSTLELGDSALYLCASGGQGSNTEAFFGQGTRLTVV.